Presented here are 8 T cell receptor beta chains from one specimen sequenced in a study of Tregs in tolerant kidney transplant recipients. Assay: immunoSEQ multiplex PCR; the TCRdb copy retains only in-frame clones and omits some. Here the sample table reports fewer than 55,000 clones. Source: CD4+ T cells from blood, taken before the transplant. The receptors were sampled from a human donor who received a combined kidney and bone marrow transplant.

Points on this clone: The read is 3 residues too short to cover the CDR3 end, so that end is filled in from the germline J gene. The V and J genes are TRBV5-1 and TRBJ1-2; weak D call: TRBD1 (6 bases). Germline-derived CDR1 and CDR2 are SGHRS and YFSETQ. The CDR3 sequence is 14 residues long. Trimming pared 4 bases from V and 4 bases from J, leaving 14 bases between. CDR3 DNA, as far as it was read: TGCGCCAGCAGCACTCGGACAGACCTCTATGGC. It is translated as CASSTRTDLYG. The CDR3 as a whole reads CASSTRTDLYGYTF. The full variable domain, its missing parts supplied by reference TRBV5-1 and TRBJ1-2, is KAGVTQTPRYLIKTRGQQVTLSCSPISGHRSVSWYQQTPGQGLQFLFEYFSETQRNKGNFPGRFSGRQFSNSRSEMNVSTLELGDSALYLCASSTRTDLYGYTFGSGTRLTVV.

As for this clone: The sequence runs out 3 residues before the end of the CDR3; the remainder is reconstructed from the germline J gene. This chain uses TRBV19 with TRBJ2-3, with TRBD2 identical over 8 bases. The V gene end was trimmed by 6 bases and the J gene end by 6 bases; junction bases not matched to a gene: 11. The germline gives CDR1 LNHDA, CDR2 SQIVND (reference sequence). The CDR3 consists of 15 residues. CDR3 amino acids: CASRGGLVASDTQYF. The CDR3 bases that were read are TGTGCCAGTAGGGGGGGACTAGTTGCAAGCGATACG.

About this clone itself: With the read ending 3 residues before the CDR3 end, the germline J gene is used to fill in that end. The genes are TRBV19 and TRBJ2-3; TRBD2 aligns across 9 bases. Trimming at V came to 4 bases and at J to 5 bases, leaving 7 bases not matched to a gene. CDR1 and CDR2 from the germline V gene are LNHDA and SQIVND (reference sequence). The length of the CDR3 is 15 residues. CDR3 DNA, as far as it was read: TGTGCCAGTAGTAGTGGCGGGAGGGCCGGAGATACG. This translates into CASSSGGRAGDT. From start to end, the CDR3 is CASSSGGRAGDTQYF.

As regards this clone: The CDR3 end falls 3 residues outside the read, so it is completed with the germline J gene. The chain uses TRBV10-3 and TRBJ2-3; 8 bases line up with TRBD2. Per germline, CDR1 ENHRY and CDR2 SYGVKD. The length of the CDR3 is 14 residues. J was trimmed by 4 bases and V by 10 bases; bases with no gene match: 10. The CDR3 loop reads CATRGREEADTQYF. CDR3 DNA (partial): TGTGCCACCCGAGGGCGGGAGGAGGCAGATACG.

With respect to this clone: The read terminates 3 residues before the CDR3 end, so the remaining end is supplied by the germline J gene. The chain is built from TRBV18 and TRBJ2-2, with 7 bases lining up with TRBD1. This CDR3 spans 17 amino acids. The V gene end was trimmed by 1 base and the J gene end by 0 bases; junction bases not matched to a gene: 5. Germline lookup yields CDR1 KGHSH and CDR2 LQKENI. The DNA read from the CDR3 is TGTGCCAGCTCACCACGGGACAGACCGACGAACACCGGGGAG. It codes for CASSPRDRPTNTGE. The full CDR3 sequence reads CASSPRDRPTNTGELFF.

Points on this clone: One end of the junction is discordant with germline, which a read error may explain. Read coverage stops 3 residues before the CDR3 terminus; the germline J gene supplies the remainder. The chain joins TRBV30 to TRBJ2-2; 8 bases map to TRBD2. Germline-derived CDR1 and CDR2 are GTSNPN and SVGIG (reference sequence). The CDR3 sequence is 11 residues long. CDR3 DNA, as far as it was read: TGTGCCTGGTCGATCGCGGGGGGG. This sequence encodes CAWSIAGG. The full CDR3 sequence reads CAWSIAGGLFF.

As for this clone: The CDR3 extends 3 residues past the end of the read, so its final part is completed from the germline J gene. V gene TRBV20-1 combines with J gene TRBJ1-2; a weak D match, TRBD1 (6 bases). Germline V gene data show CDR1 as DFQATT and CDR2 as SNEGSKA (reference sequence). This CDR3 has 12 amino acids. This CDR3 reads CSPNTGQSYYTF. The CDR3 DNA, read in part, is TGCAGTCCAAATACTGGACAGTCTTAC.

On this clone itself: The read ends 3 residues shy of where the CDR3 ends; the end is completed using the germline J gene. J is TRBJ2-7 and V is TRBV7-9; 7 bases are a match to TRBD1. This CDR3 has 15 amino acids. J gave up 5 bases and V 7 bases, and 14 bases lay outside the gene matches. Germline V gene data show CDR1 as SEHNR and CDR2 as FQNEAQ (reference sequence). The CDR3 loop reads CASIQSGQAVNEQYF. The sequenced part of the CDR3 DNA is TGTGCCAGCATCCAGTCCGGACAGGCCGTGAACGAG.